This T cell receptor (beta chain) was sequenced in a study of PD-L1 blockade in urothelial cancer (dated by TCRdb to 2016 to 2017). For the wider study: All patients started therapy in the mid-2010s and received atezolizumab 1,200 mg intravenously every 3 weeks. The study, an exploratory multi-omic analysis, examined somatic, immune and clinical correlates of response to PD-L1 blockade with atezolizumab in urothelial cancer. A median of approximately 140,000 T cells and some 90,000 unique TCRs was obtained from blood samples, and a median clonality of around 0.072 was observed. Blood samples were analyzed at two time points: 3 weeks after treatment start (second dose) and 6 weeks after treatment start. Fewer than ten patients reached durable clinical benefit, while 20 patients did not. TCR sequencing covered pretreatment tumor samples and matched, serially collected peripheral blood taken before and after atezolizumab treatment. An ECOG performance status of 0 or 1 was recorded for the patients, and 0 to 3 prior chemotherapy regimens had been received by the patients. Over 28 patients had pretreatment blood TCR-seq, roughly 24 had at least one posttreatment blood collection, and roughly 24 had tumor TCR-seq. Durable clinical benefit was defined as progression-free survival longer than 6 months, and TCR features were also tested against progression-free and overall survival. About nine tenths of the roughly 29 patients were identified as males with urothelial cancer of bladder origin, and a prior smoking history was reported by 18 of 29 patients. In the same patients, whole exome sequencing and RNA sequencing of pretreatment tumors were performed in addition to TCR sequencing. What the authors observed across the whole study: A pretreatment peripheral blood TCR clonality below the median was linked to improved progression-free and overall survival. At 3 weeks after the start of treatment, tumor-associated TCR clones in peripheral blood had expanded more in patients with durable benefit (n of about 20, p = 0.022). Small sample size (n ≈ 30) and many exploratory analyses mean the results are intended to be hypothesis-generating.

This clone has at least ten counts. Its antigen specificity is not known. No clone much larger than this one lies a single base away; base qualities are absent. To estimate absolute template abundance from read counts, synthetic TCR analog templates were spiked into each PCR. Using the immunoSEQ assay, TCRbeta CDR3 regions were amplified from genomic DNA with bias-controlled V and J gene primers. Sequencing of rearranged TCRbeta segments was done at approximately 20X coverage. On the authors' methods: Clustering was used to correct sequencing errors, and CDR3s were annotated against IMGT to assign V, D and J genes. Out-of-frame and stop-codon sequences were excluded, and only productive TCRbeta rearrangements were used in downstream analyses. Clonality was calculated as one minus the Shannon entropy normalized by the log of the number of unique productive sequences. Clones differing between time points or between blood and tumor were identified using Fisher's exact test with Benjamini-Hochberg correction, with an adjusted p below 0.01 applied as the threshold. Not all clones reach the TCRdb copy of this immuneACCESS table, which keeps in-frame sequences only. Checked studies attribute under half of the gap to unresolved V genes and leave the rest unexplained. V and J calls and clone size are those listed in that table; D and trimming were worked out from the DNA. Present in this sample are around 66,000 clones, about nine tenths of which were seen just once. The ten top clones hold about 11% of the sample.

This specimen's time point label, interpreted: peripheral blood 6 weeks after treatment start. The cohort included 25 to 35 patients with locally advanced or metastatic urothelial carcinoma who were treated at Memorial Sloan Kettering on a trial protocol. Peripheral blood mononuclear cells were collected pretreatment and during treatment, at between 1 and 8 total time points per patient. The Qiagen DNeasy Blood extraction kit was used to purify genomic DNA from total PBMCs and tumor samples. PBMCs were collected pretreatment and during treatment and were isolated and stored as previously described. This clonotype was obtained from a man aged 60 to 69 with urothelial cancer. This material consisted of PBMCs, taken around atezolizumab (anti-PD-L1) treatment.

The CDR3 sequence is CASSSWGARGKNTEAFF. The DNA sequence is as follows: TGTGCCAGCAGTTCCTGGGGAGCACGAGGAAAGAACACTGAAGCTTTCTTT. The sequence joins TRBV28 to TRBJ1-1, with the D segment identity uncertain. V gives up 4 bases and J gives up 1 base, and the segment between their germline ends measures 19 bases. CDR1 and CDR2 (MDHEN, SYDVKM) derive from the germline V gene. Reading from cysteine to phenylalanine, the CDR3 counts 17 amino acids. The read is trimmed to its CDR3 DNA, 51 bases read in frame from base 1.